The 21 T cell receptor beta chains listed next were all sequenced from one sample in a study of blood T cell repertoires in COVID-19. This table comes from immunoSEQ multiplex PCR, and its TCRdb copy is limited to in-frame clones, with some not included. The sample holds some 55,000 clones, approximately 90% seen once. Sequencing used peripheral blood. The receptors come from a woman in her thirties or forties with active COVID-19.

V gene TRBV6-1 combines with J gene TRBJ2-5; 7 nucleotides align to TRBD1. This CDR3 spans 13 amino acids. V trimming: 2 bases; J trimming: 4 bases; junction bases outside the gene matches: 1. Germline CDR1 is MNHNS and CDR2 is SASEGT. The CDR3 sequence is CASSEQGVETQYF. DNA for the CDR3: TGTGCCAGCAGTGAACAGGGGGTAGAGACCCAGTACTTC.

This chain connects TRBV11-2 to TRBJ2-2, with D possibly being TRBD1 (6 bases). Deletions cut 3 bases from V and 7 bases from J, with 21 bases between. Germline CDR1 and CDR2: SGHAT and FQNNGV. The CDR3 loop spans 17 amino acids. The CDR3 nucleotides are TGTGCCAGCAGCTTCGCAAAGGGGGACCCTCAGGACGGGGAGCTGTTTTTT. Translating gives CASSFAKGDPQDGELFF.

This chain links TRBV14 with TRBJ1-2; tentative D call: TRBD1 (6 bases). Trimming stripped 5 bases from V and 4 bases from J, with 20 bases between. CDR3 size: 16 residues. Germline V gene sequence: CDR1 SGHDN, CDR2 FVKESK. The CDR3 nucleotides read TGTGCCAGCAGCGAATTAAACACGGACAGTACCTATGGCTACACCTTC. This gives the protein CASSELNTDSTYGYTF.

This sequence joins TRBV20-1 and TRBJ2-7; a weak D match, TRBD1 (6 bases). This CDR3 contains 14 residues. Trimming shortened V by 3 bases and J by 9 bases, and 21 bases separated the two germline ends. Germline V gene sequence: CDR1 DFQATT, CDR2 SNEGSKA (reference sequence). The CDR3 loop is CSASSMGAKNGQYF. The CDR3 DNA is TGCAGTGCTAGTTCGATGGGGGCAAAGAACGGGCAGTACTTC.

This clone was found once. The CDR3, as DNA: TGTGCCAGCAGTTACCAGACAGGGCCCTATGGCTACACCTTC. Protein product: CASSYQTGPYGYTF. The gene calls are TRBV6-5 and TRBJ1-2; 7 nucleotides match TRBD1. CDR1 is MNHEY, CDR2 SVGAGI, per germline. The CDR3 totals 14 residues. Germline trimming cut 2 bases from V and 4 bases from J; bases unmatched to any gene: 4.

This chain connects TRBV7-9 to TRBJ2-1, with 14 bases matching TRBD2. The V gene end was trimmed by 5 bases and the J gene end by 7 bases; junction bases not matched to a gene: 4. CDR3 size: 15 residues. In germline, CDR1 is SEHNR, CDR2 FQNEAQ (reference sequence). Here the CDR3 reads CASSKTSGGANEQFF. The CDR3 DNA is TGTGCCAGCAGCAAGACTAGCGGGGGGGCAAATGAGCAGTTCTTC.

The V gene is TRBV5-6, the J gene TRBJ2-7; 10 bases map to TRBD1. Germline CDR1 SGHDT, CDR2 YYEEEE. V was clipped by 3 bases and J by 1 base; unmatched bases: 10. CDR3 length equals 17 residues. In DNA, the CDR3 is TGTGCCAGCAGCTCGACCGGGACAGGGGAGATTTCCTACGAGCAGTACTTC. It codes for CASSSTGTGEISYEQYF.

The sample holds a few counts of this clone. This chain joins TRBV11-3 and TRBJ1-2, with a possible D match to TRBD1 (6 bases). Germline-derived CDR1 and CDR2 are SGHNT and YENEEA. CDR3 length: 14 amino acids. The V and J ends lost 4 bases and 0 bases respectively, with 9 bases between them. This CDR3 reads CASSSRQANYGYTF. The CDR3 coding sequence is TGTGCCAGCAGCTCCCGACAGGCTAACTATGGCTACACCTTC.

This chain uses TRBV21-1 with TRBJ2-3; the table's D call, TRBD2, was not checked against the DNA. TRBV21-1 is labeled a pseudogene. The CDR3 is made up of 17 amino acids. CDR3 in amino acids: CASSSIPAGVTADTQYF. The CDR3 nucleotides read TGTGCCAGCAGCTCAATCCCAGCGGGGGTCACGGCAGATACGCAGTATTTT.

The chain has TRBV28 and TRBJ2-5; D might be TRBD1 (5 bases). The V end was cut by 3 bases, the J end by 1 base, with 6 bases between. This CDR3 is built from 13 residues. The germline V gene encodes CDR1 MDHEN and CDR2 SYDVKM. The CDR3 reads CASSFDSQETQYF. The DNA for the CDR3 is TGTGCCAGCAGTTTTGACAGCCAAGAGACCCAGTACTTC. The variable domain in full, completed from reference TRBV28 and TRBJ2-5, reads DVKVTQSSRYLVKRTGEKVFLECVQDMDHENMFWYRQDPGLGLRLIYFSYDVKMKEKGDIPEGYSVSREKKERFSLILESASTNQTSMYLCASSFDSQETQYFGPGTRLLVL.

This clone occurred once. V gene TRBV18 combines with J gene TRBJ1-3; D may be TRBD1 (5 bases). This CDR3 contains 16 residues. Trimming removed 3 bases from V and 0 bases from J, with 12 bases in between. Germline CDR1 reads KGHSH; CDR2 reads LQKENI. The chain's CDR3 is CASSPTFDSSGNTIYF. The CDR3, as DNA: TGTGCCAGCTCACCGACCTTTGACAGCTCTGGAAACACCATATATTTT.

This rearrangement joins TRBV11-3 to TRBJ2-1; 14 bases agree with TRBD2. Unmatched junction bases numbered 9, after V lost 8 bases and J lost 6 bases. The CDR3 contains 16 residues. The germline gives CDR1 SGHNT, CDR2 YENEEA. In DNA, the CDR3 is TGTGCCAGCGGCCGACTAGCGGGGGGGCTTGGCAATGAGCAGTTCTTC. Its protein product is CASGRLAGGLGNEQFF.

The CDR3 DNA sequence: TGTGCCAGCAGCTTACTAACGGGACTGAACACAGATACGCAGTATTTT. Protein product: CASSLLTGLNTDTQYF. This chain connects TRBV5-4 to TRBJ2-3; possibly TRBD2 for D (6 bases). The CDR3 covers 16 residues. Germline-derived CDR1 and CDR2 are SGHNT and YYREEE (reference sequence). The V end lost 2 bases, the J end lost 2 bases, and 15 bases lay between the germline ends.

This chain links TRBV11-2 with TRBJ1-4, with a tentative D call TRBD1 (6 bases). V lost 4 bases, J lost 0 bases, and 15 bases lay in between. Germline V gene data show CDR1 as SGHAT and CDR2 as FQNNGV. This CDR3 region has 17 residues. The CDR3 is CASSSLGGRSTNEKLFF. The DNA for the CDR3 is TGTGCCAGCAGCTCGTTGGGGGGGCGTTCAACTAATGAAAAACTGTTTTTT.

This sequence joins TRBV10-1 and TRBJ1-2; 7 bases match TRBD1. V trimming: 5 bases; J trimming: 6 bases; junction bases outside the gene matches: 3. Germline values: CDR1 WNHNN, CDR2 SYGVQD (reference sequence). The CDR3 has 12 residues. The DNA for the CDR3 is TGCGCCAGCAGTATTACAGGGGATGGCTACACCTTC. Its protein is CASSITGDGYTF.

The chain recombines TRBV18 with TRBJ2-7, with a tentative D call TRBD2 (7 bases). CDR3 length: 14 residues. The germline gives CDR1 KGHSH, CDR2 LQKENI. V lost 3 bases and J lost 9, with 18 bases in between. CDR3 bases: TGTGCCAGCTCACCGGCGGGGGCCCCCCGGGGGCAGTACTTC. Protein product: CASSPAGAPRGQYF.

J is TRBJ2-7 and V is TRBV5-6, with D perhaps TRBD1 (6 bases). The CDR3 has 15 residues. Germline V gene sequence: CDR1 SGHDT, CDR2 YYEEEE. V dropped 0 bases and J dropped 1 base, with 11 bases sitting between them. In nucleotides, the CDR3 is TGTGCCAGCAGCTTGGTTGGACAGTTGTCCTACGAGCAGTACTTC. Its protein product is CASSLVGQLSYEQYF.

This rearrangement joins TRBV9 to TRBJ2-7, with D possibly being TRBD1 (5 bases). Trimming took 2 bases from V and 2 from J, leaving 26 bases between them. The germline V gene encodes CDR1 SGDLS and CDR2 YYNGEE. The CDR3 loop spans 19 amino acids. CDR3 residues: CASSVDAKVTARETYEQYF. Here the CDR3 DNA reads TGTGCCAGCAGCGTGGATGCCAAGGTGACAGCTAGGGAAACCTACGAGCAGTACTTC.

This clone was detected once. The chain has TRBV19 and TRBJ2-5; possible D gene TRBD2, 6 bases. The CDR3 covers 18 residues. Germline V gene lookup returns CDR1 LNHDA and CDR2 SQIVND (reference sequence). Trimming pared 4 bases from V and 1 base from J, leaving 22 bases between. For the CDR3, the DNA is TGTGCCAGTAGTACGTCGAACCTACTAGCATGGGGCCAAGAGACCCAGTACTTC. Translating gives CASSTSNLLAWGQETQYF.

The rearrangement uses TRBV7-8 and TRBJ1-3, with TRBD1 identical over 7 bases. Germline lookup yields CDR1 SGHVS and CDR2 FQNEAQ. V shed 3 bases and J 0 bases; nucleotides not matched to a gene: 8. The CDR3 has 17 amino acids. The CDR3 is CASSFYLTGSSGNTIYF. The CDR3 DNA is TGTGCCAGCAGCTTCTACCTGACAGGGAGCTCTGGAAACACCATATATTTT.

This chain connects TRBV28 to TRBJ1-5; 7 bases agree with TRBD1. The CDR3 has 13 residues. J gave up 5 bases and V 8 bases, and 6 bases lay outside the gene matches. The germline CDR1 and CDR2 sequences are MDHEN and SYDVKM. The CDR3 DNA is TGTGCCAGCTACACAGGGGACTATCAGCCCCAGCATTTT. As protein: CASYTGDYQPQHF.